This T cell receptor beta chain was sequenced during a study of vaccination and CD4 T cells after COVID-19. For the study at large: Researchers treated cells with overlapping spike peptides taken from SARS-CoV-2, HCoV-NL63, HCoV-OC43 and HCoV-229E. As a positive control, some control cultures were given a CEFX pool, while others were given an HIV-1 Nef pool or no peptide.

This clonotype turned up a few times. As yet, its antigen is unknown. Cultured CD4+ T cells had their DNA profiled by the Oncomine TCR Beta short-read assay. Scientists extracted genomic DNA from CD4+ T cells grown in culture. TCRdb processed the PCR reads anew with MiXCR; each CDR3 protein has one entry. The table includes thousands of distinct CDR3 sequences, over 25% detected once. Treatment denoted: roughly 10-day PBMC culture with coronavirus spike peptide pools or control peptides (ViraFEST assay). Harvesting of the unexposed donor's CD4+ T cells predated the COVID-19 pandemic (2011-2018). Peptide pool stimulation in ViraFEST expanded antigen-specific T cells, whose TCRs were then sequenced. Negative-selection isolation of CD4+ T cells was performed after ten to eleven days of culture. The origin of this receptor is a human donor in good health. The sequenced material came from CD4+ T cells from blood, cultured in vitro.

For the CDR3, the DNA is TGTGCCAGCAGCTTAGGATCACTAGCGGGAGTTAGTGAGCAGTTCTTC. Translated: CASSLGSLAGVSEQFF. The V call is TRBV7-9, the J call TRBJ2-1, with TRBD2 identical over 11 bases. This CDR3 has 16 residues. Germline-derived CDR1 and CDR2 are SEHNR and FQNEAQ (reference sequence). V shed 1 base and J 9 bases; nucleotides not matched to a gene: 8.